This entry lists 19 T cell receptor beta chains sequenced from one sample in a study of blood T cell repertoires in COVID-19. Produced via immunoSEQ multiplex PCR; TCRdb's table is partial and in-frame only. The table shows about 250,000 clones, with 65% to 90% occurring only once. The source material was peripheral blood. Receptors were obtained from a man aged 45-60 years with COVID-19, enrolled during active disease.

This chain links TRBV3-1 (or the pseudogene TRBV3-2) with TRBJ1-2, with D possibly matching TRBD1 (6 bases). CDR1 LGHDT and CDR2 YNNKEL come from the germline V gene (reference sequence). V was trimmed by 1 base and J by 6 bases, leaving 9 bases between them. This CDR3 is built from 13 residues. This CDR3 reads CASSQGQAHGYTF. The CDR3, as DNA: TGTGCCAGCAGCCAAGGACAGGCTCATGGCTACACCTTC.

The chain couples TRBV7-2 to TRBJ2-5; possible D gene TRBD2, 7 bases. V was shortened by 5 bases and J by 5 bases, with 12 bases between the two germline ends. Germline values: CDR1 SGHTA, CDR2 FQGNSA. The CDR3 runs 13 residues. As DNA, the CDR3 is TGTGCCAGCAGCGGGGGGGCCGGCGAGACCCAGTACTTC. Translated, it gives CASSGGAGETQYF.

V gene TRBV7-9 combines with J gene TRBJ1-1; the D gene is possibly TRBD1 (5 bases). There are 14 residues in the CDR3. Germline V gives CDR1 SEHNR, CDR2 FQNEAQ (reference sequence). V was pared by 1 base and J by 2 bases, with 8 bases between. The CDR3 here is CASSLGTSNTEAFF. The CDR3 DNA follows: TGTGCCAGCAGCTTAGGGACATCCAACACTGAAGCTTTCTTT.

The chain is built from TRBV14 and TRBJ1-6; D gene uncertain. The CDR3 contains 14 residues. V was trimmed by 2 bases and J by 7 bases, leaving 9 bases between them. Looked up from germline, CDR1 is SGHDN and CDR2 is FVKESK. This CDR3 is CASSQNFANSPLHF. In DNA, the CDR3 is TGTGCCAGCAGCCAAAACTTTGCGAATTCACCCCTCCACTTT.

The CDR3 DNA reads as TGTGCCAGCAGCGTAGTGGATAACAGCTACGAGCAGTACTTC. The encoded protein is CASSVVDNSYEQYF. The V and J genes are TRBV9 and TRBJ2-7, with D hard to call. The CDR3 has 14 residues. Germline V lookup: CDR1 SGDLS, CDR2 YYNGEE. V shed 0 bases and J shed 3 bases, with 10 bases lying between them.

The gene calls are TRBV7-9 and TRBJ1-2, with 7 bases identical to TRBD1. After removal of 1 base from V and 5 bases from J, the junction contained 10 bases not matched to a gene. This CDR3 comprises 16 residues. CDR1 and CDR2 from the germline V gene are SEHNR and FQNEAQ (reference sequence). CDR3 loop: CASSLGGQRVRYGYTF. The CDR3 DNA follows: TGTGCCAGCAGCTTAGGGGGACAGCGGGTTCGGTATGGCTACACCTTC. Combining the CDR3 with reference TRBV7-9 and TRBJ1-2 gives the whole variable domain DTGVSQNPRHKITKRGQNVTFRCDPISEHNRLYWYRQTLGQGPEFLTYFQNEAQLEKSRLLSDRFSAERPKGSFSTLEIQRTEQGDSAMYLCASSLGGQRVRYGYTFGSGTRLTVV.

The chain employs TRBV28 and TRBJ2-7, with 12 positions matching TRBD2. CDR1 is MDHEN and CDR2 is SYDVKM in the germline V gene. The CDR3 totals 13 residues. The V segment lost 10 bases and the J segment 5 bases; nucleotides outside the gene matches: 6. The CDR3 is CATLAGGPDEQYF. The CDR3 nucleotides read TGTGCCACCCTAGCGGGGGGGCCCGACGAGCAGTACTTC. The variable domain in full, with the rest retrieved from reference TRBV28 and TRBJ2-7, is DVKVTQSSRYLVKRTGEKVFLECVQDMDHENMFWYRQDPGLGLRLIYFSYDVKMKEKGDIPEGYSVSREKKERFSLILESASTNQTSMYLCATLAGGPDEQYFGPGTRLTVT.

The rearrangement links TRBV4-2 to TRBJ1-4; D remains ambiguous. The germline V and J ends were trimmed by 0 bases and 0 bases, with 8 bases remaining between them. The CDR3 spans 16 residues. From germline, CDR1 is LGHNA and CDR2 YNFKEQ. The CDR3 DNA follows: TGTGCCAGCAGCCAAGAACCCGGTGCAACTAATGAAAAACTGTTTTTT. Protein sequence: CASSQEPGATNEKLFF.

This sequence joins TRBV9 and TRBJ1-2; a possible D gene is TRBD1 (6 bases). CDR1 and CDR2 (germline): SGDLS, YYNGEE. The CDR3 is made up of 14 amino acids. Trimming left V 2 bases short and J 2 bases short, with 10 bases between. CDR3: CASSVTDRNYGYTF. CDR3 nucleotides: TGTGCCAGCAGCGTTACGGACAGAAACTATGGCTACACCTTC.

The chain couples TRBV28 to TRBJ1-5; no clear D gene. The V and J ends lost 7 bases and 9 bases respectively, with 16 bases between them. The CDR3 runs 13 residues. Germline V gives CDR1 MDHEN, CDR2 SYDVKM. CDR3 DNA sequence: TGTGCCAGCAATATGGGGTGGGAGGCGCCCCAGCATTTT. Protein product: CASNMGWEAPQHF. The full variable domain, in which reference TRBV28 and TRBJ1-5 provide the parts outside the CDR3, is DVKVTQSSRYLVKRTGEKVFLECVQDMDHENMFWYRQDPGLGLRLIYFSYDVKMKEKGDIPEGYSVSREKKERFSLILESASTNQTSMYLCASNMGWEAPQHFGDGTRLSIL.

This clone was counted once. The chain uses TRBV6-2 or TRBV6-3 and TRBJ2-7; 9 nucleotides match TRBD1. The CDR3 totals 16 residues. Germline CDR1 MNHEY, CDR2 SVGEGT. Trimming took 6 bases from V and 1 from J; bases not matched to a gene: 10. This CDR3 reads CASSPRRTGDSYEQYF. The CDR3 DNA follows: TGTGCCAGCAGCCCACGGAGGACAGGGGATTCCTACGAGCAGTACTTC.

The genes are TRBV11-2 and TRBJ2-5, with a tentative D call TRBD2 (6 bases). Germline CDR1 and CDR2: SGHAT and FQNNGV. Between the trimmed V and J ends, which lost 5 bases and 1 base, there was a span of 8 bases. The CDR3 is 13 residues long. The DNA of the CDR3 is TGTGCCAGCAGCCTAGCGTTCCAAGAGACCCAGTACTTC. Encoded protein: CASSLAFQETQYF.

This clone occurred a few times. V gene TRBV5-1 combines with J gene TRBJ2-2; the D gene is possibly TRBD2 (5 bases). Germline CDR1 is SGHRS and CDR2 is YFSETQ. CDR3 length: 13 amino acids. Trimming shortened V by 4 bases and J by 6 bases, and 10 bases separated the two germline ends. In nucleotides, the CDR3 is TGCGCCAGCAGCCATCGGGGTCCCGGGGAGCTGTTTTTT. Residues: CASSHRGPGELFF.

The chain combines TRBV4-2 with TRBJ1-2; D possibly corresponds to TRBD1 (5 bases). Germline assignment: CDR1 LGHNA and CDR2 YNFKEQ. CDR3 length: 13 amino acids. V was cut by 0 bases and J by 4 bases, with 6 bases left in between. CDR3 coding DNA: TGTGCCAGCAGCCAAGATACAGGCTATGGCTACACCTTC. Protein sequence: CASSQDTGYGYTF.

The gene calls are TRBV19 and TRBJ1-4, with TRBD1 as a possible D gene (6 bases). Germline loops: CDR1 LNHDA, CDR2 SQIVND (reference sequence). The V end lost 9 bases, the J end lost 7 bases, and 21 bases lay between the germline ends. This CDR3 region has 15 residues. CDR3 DNA sequence: TGTGCCAGCAGATTCAGTACAGGGAGTAGTGAAAAACTGTTTTTT. Translation gives CASRFSTGSSEKLFF.

The chain employs TRBV5-1 and TRBJ2-7; D remains ambiguous. V dropped 2 bases and J dropped 5 bases, with 14 bases sitting between them. CDR1 is SGHRS and CDR2 is YFSETQ in the germline V gene. CDR3 length equals 14 residues. CDR3 bases: TGCGCCAGCAGCTTCCCCGGTTACCTAGACGAGCAGTACTTC. Amino acids: CASSFPGYLDEQYF.

V usage is TRBV11-2 and J usage is TRBJ2-3, with 12 bases aligning to TRBD2. This CDR3 spans 16 amino acids. Germline CDR1 and CDR2: SGHAT and FQNNGV. J gave up 5 bases and V 4 bases, and 7 bases lay outside the gene matches. The CDR3: CASSSRLAGVEDTQYF. Here the CDR3 DNA reads TGTGCCAGCAGCTCTCGACTAGCGGGGGTTGAAGATACGCAGTATTTT.

In its sample, this clone was seen once. The chain combines TRBV5-7 with TRBJ2-7, with 8 bases aligning to TRBD2. TRBV5-7 is an open reading frame, and its role is uncertain. This CDR3 region has 13 residues. V was pared by 2 bases and J by 5 bases, with 3 bases of the junction left unmatched. The DNA of the CDR3 is TGTGCCAGCAGCTTAGCGGGGGAGCACGAGCAGTACTTC. Its translation: CASSLAGEHEQYF.

The rearrangement uses TRBV5-4 and TRBJ2-5, with TRBD2 identical over 16 bases. With 4 bases clipped from V and 5 bases from J, the junction kept 8 bases outside the gene matches. There are 17 residues in the CDR3. Germline V lookup: CDR1 SGHNT, CDR2 YYREEE (reference sequence). CDR3 residues: CASSPGTSGGAGETQYF. In DNA form, the CDR3 reads TGTGCCAGCAGCCCTGGGACTAGCGGGGGGGCGGGGGAGACCCAGTACTTC.